The entry that follows covers one TCR beta chain sequence. Its antigen specificity is not known. There are no base qualities to consult, and no much larger clone falls within one base. Reading the germline V gene gives CDR1 KGHSH and CDR2 LQKENI. Including cysteine and phenylalanine, the CDR3 has 17 amino acids. The retained sequence is limited to the CDR3, 51 bases, with the frame set at the first base. A distance of 26 bases separates the germline ends of V and J, which lose 6 bases and 6 bases respectively. The data stem from a study of blood T cell repertoires in COVID-19 (TCRdb year 2020). Describing the broader study: Samples covering the acute and convalescent phases of COVID-19 were provided by collaborators in the United States, Italy and Spain. The prospective study material was composed of cDNA or gDNA derived from T cells, B-cell-depleted T cells, or PBMCs. Subjects who had been exposed to COVID-19, were actively infected with it, or had recovered from it provided the deeply sampled blood TCRbeta repertoires that made up the dataset. The samples were drawn from two sources: the first 160 participants of the ongoing ImmuneRACE study, and 1,000 to 1,500 subjects contributed by 6 global collaborators. Where HLA class I and class II types were available, the types were taken from metadata supplied by the sample provider, not from assay-based typing. Nearly every sample came with metadata listing a de-identified subject ID, COVID-19 status, age in years and sex. A freely available public database, intended as a resource for researchers studying the immune response to SARS-CoV-2, is where the repertoires were released.

General study outcomes and caveats: Clinical and demographic metadata were provided uncurated, with the amount varying by source and participant.

The immunoSEQ Assay, a bias-controlled multiplex PCR, was used to amplify TCRbeta CDR3 regions from genomic DNA. The authors' analysis ran thus. Within the assay, amplification of reference gene primers was used to estimate how many nucleated cells each sample contained. Sequence reads were collapsed and filtered to measure the absolute abundance of every unique TCRbeta CDR3 rearrangement. Productive Simpson clonality was computed per sample as the square root of Simpson's diversity index over productive rearrangements. Sourced from immuneACCESS, this table was stored by TCRdb with only in-frame sequences that have V and J called. A share of the clones is absent; for the studies checked, an unresolved V gene accounts for under half, and the remainder has no known explanation. The V and J calls and clone size were taken over from that table, and D and trimming were inferred from the DNA. Counted in this sample were 250,000 to 350,000 clones; about 88% of them appeared once. Around 2.5% of the sample is in the top ten clones.

Participants in the prospective study were aged about 18 to 100 years, lived in 24 United States geographic areas, and enrolled through a virtual design. To assign participants to cohorts, the prospective study relied on clinical history that participants themselves reported in a screening survey and a study questionnaire. ImmuneRACE Cohort 3 recovered participants were defined by two consecutive negative NP/OP PCR tests, healthcare professional clearance, or symptom resolution. Each participant in the prospective study had whole blood, serum and a nasopharyngeal or oropharyngeal swab collected by mobile phlebotomists. Participants in the prospective study had the option to provide additional blood draws and questionnaires over a roughly 2-month period. Blood samples from the prospective study were shipped frozen or at room temperature prior to DNA extraction.

The clonotype comes from a man aged 55 to 70 who had recovered from COVID-19. The sequenced material came from PBMCs or T cells enriched from blood (not recorded which). The chain employs TRBV18 and TRBJ1-2; no confident D gene assignment can be made. The DNA sequence follows: TGTGCCAGCTCCACACTACGGGTTCCTGAAAATCCACATGGCTACACCTTC. Its translation reads: CASSTLRVPENPHGYTF. The full variable domain, completed from the reference TRBV18 and TRBJ1-2 proteins outside the CDR3, reads NAGVMQNPRHLVRRRGQEARLRCSPMKGHSHVYWYRQLPEEGLKFMVYLQKENIIDESGMPKERFSAEFPKEGPSILRIQQVVRGDSAAYFCASSTLRVPENPHGYTFGSGTRLTVV.